A selection of T cell receptor beta chains follows, all from one sample in a study of T cells in Graves' hyperthyroidism and ophthalmopathy. One entry per CDR3 protein, called by TCRdb with MiXCR from the multiplex PCR reads. Among about half a million distinct CDR3 sequences listed, roughly 24% were seen once. Sequenced sample: blood. Every receptor here comes from a woman aged 30 to 39 with Graves' ophthalmopathy. Each CDR3 is given with its conserved first and last residue. Each record gives: clone size, V gene, J gene, D gene, CDR3 DNA, CDR3 protein. A D gene is named only where the DNA matches it firmly. Clone size is given for some rows only: seen once, a few or many times, or a class if the clone is expanded.

many	TRBV12-3/TRBV12-4	TRBJ1-1	-	TGTGCCAGCAGTTCACCCCTACAGGTTCCGAACACTGAAGCTTTCTTT	CASSSPLQVPNTEAFF
few	TRBV20-1	TRBJ2-7	TRBD1	TGCGGGACAGGGGGAGGCGAGCAGTACTTC	CGTGGGEQYF
-	TRBV20-1	TRBJ2-5	-	TGCAGTGCTACCCTTGGCGAGACCCAGTACTTC	CSATLGETQYF
many	TRBV6-5	TRBJ1-2	-	TGTGCCAGCAGTTATCAACGAGCGTCGTATGGCTACACCTTC	CASSYQRASYGYTF
many	TRBV15	TRBJ1-5	-	TGTGCCACCAGCAGAGGTTGGAGGGGCCAGACCAATTATAGCAATCAGCCCCAGCATTTT	CATSRGWRGQTNYSNQPQHF
many	TRBV5-1	TRBJ1-5	-	TGCGCCAGCAGCTTGGAAGGGTCAGGGCAGCCCCAGCATTTT	CASSLEGSGQPQHF
-	TRBV5-1	TRBJ2-5	TRBD1	TGCGCCAGCAGTTGGGACAGGGTCGAGGAGACCCAGTACTTC	CASSWDRVEETQYF
-	TRBV11-2	TRBJ2-5	-	TGTGCCAGCAGCTCGACGACGGAAGAGACCCAGTACTTC	CASSSTTEETQYF
many	TRBV11-1	TRBJ2-7	TRBD1	TGTGCCAGCGGATTGACAGGGGATCTATACGAGCAGTACTTC	CASGLTGDLYEQYF
-	TRBV7-4	TRBJ1-1	TRBD1	TGTGCCAGCAGCTTAAGACAGGGGGATAATGAAGCTTTCTTT	CASSLRQGDNEAFF
many	TRBV6-5	TRBJ1-2	-	TGTGCCAGCAGTTACGGCAGAGGCGTCTATGGCTACACCTTC	CASSYGRGVYGYTF
-	TRBV2	TRBJ1-5	-	TGTGCCAGCAGTGAAGTAGAGACGGTCTATCAGCCCCAGCATTTT	CASSEVETVYQPQHF
many	TRBV28	TRBJ2-7	TRBD1	TGTGCCAGCAGTCGCAAATCCGGGACAGGGCCGTACGAGCAGTACTTC	CASSRKSGTGPYEQYF
many	TRBV11-2	TRBJ2-7	TRBD2	TGTGCCAGCAGCTTAGATACTAGCGGGGCTAGGGGGCAGTACTTC	CASSLDTSGARGQYF
-	TRBV12-3/TRBV12-4	TRBJ2-2	-	TGTGCCAGCAGTTTAGGGGGGAGGTCCGGGGAGCTGTTTTTT	CASSLGGRSGELFF
many	TRBV6-1	TRBJ2-3	-	TGTGCCAGCAGCTCCAGCACAGATACGCAGTATTTT	CASSSSTDTQYF
-	TRBV27	TRBJ2-7	TRBD2	TGTGCCAGCAGCCAAACCAACCCCCCAGCGGGGAAATCCTACGAGCAGTACTTC	CASSQTNPPAGKSYEQYF
many	TRBV4-3	TRBJ1-2	TRBD1	TGCGCCAGCAGCCGCGACAGGGGCTGGTTAGGCTACACCTTC	CASSRDRGWLGYTF
-	TRBV20-1	TRBJ2-7	-	TGCAGTGCTAGGGACGGGGCAGGGGACTACGAGCAGTACTTC	CSARDGAGDYEQYF
-	TRBV6-1	TRBJ1-5	-	TGTGCCACCCGACAGCCGGGGAGCAATCAGCCCCAGCATTTT	CATRQPGSNQPQHF
-	TRBV30	TRBJ2-7	-	TGTGCCTGGACACGAACAAGGAGCTCATACGAGCAGTACTTC	CAWTRTRSSYEQYF
many	TRBV7-2	TRBJ1-6	TRBD1	TGTGCCAGCAGCTTAATAGCAGGGGGCGGCTCACCCCTCCACTTT	CASSLIAGGGSPLHF
many	TRBV4-1	TRBJ2-5	-	TGCGCCAGCAGCCAAGTGGGGCCCGGGTCCCAAGAGACCCAGTACTTC	CASSQVGPGSQETQYF
few	TRBV6-1	TRBJ2-7	-	TGTGCCAGCAGCGCCCCCCTGGGGAGTGTATACGAGCAGTACTTC	CASSAPLGSVYEQYF
many	TRBV6-2/TRBV6-3	TRBJ1-5	TRBD1	TGTGCCAGCAGTTACGGGGGGACAGGTGGTCAGCCCCAGCATTTT	CASSYGGTGGQPQHF
many	TRBV7-6	TRBJ1-3	-	TGTGCCAGCAGCCCAGAGGGGGGGACGCATGGAAACACCATATATTTT	CASSPEGGTHGNTIYF
many	TRBV28	TRBJ1-2	-	TGTGCCATCTCCGGCCGAGGGGGAAAAGGTCGATATGGCTACACCTTC	CAISGRGGKGRYGYTF
many	TRBV29-1	TRBJ1-2	-	TGCAGCGTCCATTCGGACTCTAACTATGGCTACACCTTC	CSVHSDSNYGYTF
-	TRBV6-1	TRBJ1-1	-	TGTGCCAGCAGTGAGTTCAGAGACGCTGAAGCTTTCTTT	CASSEFRDAEAFF
few	TRBV2	TRBJ1-1	TRBD1	TGTGCCAGTAGGTATCTGACAGGGGAAAACACTGAAGCTTTCTTT	CASRYLTGENTEAFF
-	TRBV6-1	TRBJ2-6	-	TGTGCCAGCAGGATTAGGTACTCTGGGGCCAACGTCCTGACTTTC	CASRIRYSGANVLTF
many	TRBV15	TRBJ2-7	-	TGTGCCACCAGCAGAGATTTGGGAAAAGGGTACGGGCAGTACTTC	CATSRDLGKGYGQYF
-	TRBV12-3/TRBV12-4	TRBJ1-1	-	TGTGCCAGCAGAGATGGACAGATCCCTGAAGCTTTCTTT	CASRDGQIPEAFF
many	TRBV7-9	TRBJ1-1	-	TGTGCCAGCAGCTTTTACGGGACACCGACCGAAGCTTTCTTT	CASSFYGTPTEAFF
many	TRBV7-8	TRBJ1-1	-	TGTGCCAGTGTTTCGTTAAGCGGCAGAATGAACACTGAAGCTTTCTTT	CASVSLSGRMNTEAFF
few	TRBV5-1	TRBJ1-1	-	TGCGCCAGCAGGCAGCCGAACACTGAAGCTTTCTTT	CASRQPNTEAFF
few	TRBV12-3/TRBV12-4	TRBJ2-7	-	TGTGCCAGCAGCCCGACTCTAGTAGACGAGCAGTACTTC	CASSPTLVDEQYF
many	TRBV12-3/TRBV12-4	TRBJ1-2	-	TGTGCCAGCAGCCCGGACGGGACGTCGGGCTACACCTTC	CASSPDGTSGYTF
many	TRBV12-3/TRBV12-4	TRBJ1-1	-	TGTGCCAGCAGTTCAACAGGGAGGGGGACTGAAGCTTTCTTT	CASSSTGRGTEAFF
many	TRBV6-2/TRBV6-3	TRBJ1-2	-	TGTGCCAGCAGATATCCGACAGTCTATGGCTACACCTTC	CASRYPTVYGYTF
many	TRBV7-9	TRBJ1-1	TRBD1	TGTGCCAGCAGCTTAGCGCTAGGGACAGGGCTAGAAGCTTTCTTT	CASSLALGTGLEAFF
few	TRBV7-2	TRBJ2-5	-	TGTGCCAGCAGGGGATCGGGGAGTATAGGAGAGACCCAGTACTTC	CASRGSGSIGETQYF